This T cell receptor beta chain emerged from a study of beta chain features in type 1 diabetes (dated 2018 in TCRdb). Looking at the study overall: No differences in mean age, gender distribution, total cell number or subset yield were found between patients and healthy donors. A total of roughly 100 million sorted cells were examined across all samples, and a strong correlation was observed between cell number per subset and RNA yield. In the study, recently diagnosed type 1 diabetes patients and matched healthy donors were compared on the TCRB repertoires of their sorted circulating CD4+ T cell subsets. Naive and central memory subsets were obtained from all 28 donors, but regulatory and stem cell-like memory subsets were isolated from only 8 patients and 8 healthy donors. Broader findings and caveats from the paper: PCR might favor shorter templates, but patient and control samples were amplified and corrected together, so any skew would affect both groups equally. Type 1 diabetes patients showed a moderate but significant shortening of TCRB CDR3 length in all four CD4+ subsets. HLA sub-analyses involved small numbers of individuals, so any influence of HLA type on TCRB rearrangement remained unresolved. Patients with type 1 diabetes made fewer insertions and deleted more nucleotides at VDJ recombination sites, implying thymic rearrangement abnormalities. Naive, central memory and regulatory TCRB repertoires appeared to be more similar among patients than among healthy donors. Because cDNA rather than genomic DNA was sequenced, highly expressing activated cells could have been over-represented, although no difference in activation and CD3 levels was found between groups.

Each donor gave one peripheral blood draw, averaging roughly 120 mL, which was collected into heparinised tubes. Using a panel that included CD45RO, CCR7, CD25, CD127, CD95 and CD27, naive, central memory, regulatory and stem cell-like memory CD4+ T cells were sorted on a BD FACSAria II. A purity above 98% was achieved for all sorted populations. PBMCs were isolated immediately by Lymphoprep density gradient centrifugation and stained directly without culture. To minimize batch effects, samples were stained and sorted in pairs, one healthy donor with one patient per experiment. The High Capacity cDNA Reverse Transcription Kit was used to reverse transcribe all of the isolated RNA, meaning that expressed TCRB transcripts were what got sequenced. Naive, central memory and regulatory T cell samples underwent deep immunoSEQ sequencing, averaging about 3.57 million total reads per sample. After sorted cells were lysed in RLT buffer, RNA was extracted with DNase-treated RNeasy Micro or Mini kits, with the choice depending on cell number. Each cell subset was processed on its own to prevent cross-contamination, while patient and healthy donor samples were processed together. The immunoSEQ multiplex PCR was used to amplify TCRB sequences from cDNA, yielding 87-bp fragments that span the CDR3 region. Amplicons were sequenced on the Illumina HiSeq platform. Regarding the original processing steps: Synthetic template baselines were used to correct PCR bias computationally, reads within Hamming distance 2 were collapsed together, and singletons that could not be merged were discarded. By aligning reads against IMGT, V, D and J genes, CDR3 length, and insertions or deletions at six rearrangement sites were assigned. Clonotype counts were normalized to sorted cell number within each subset before computing true diversity and Gini coefficients with the tcR R package. Repertoire sharing was quantified using the overlap coefficient calculated on TCRB nucleotide sequences. Out-of-frame TCRB sequences from naive cells were analyzed to stand in for the pre-selection repertoire. Held by TCRdb, this immuneACCESS table contains in-frame sequences only and omits some clones. Under half of the omission traces to an unresolved V gene where checked; the cause of the rest is unknown. The D gene and trimming were derived from the DNA, and the V and J assignments and clone size from that table. This sample comprises hundreds of thousands of clones, over 13% of them detected only once. The ten largest clones take up roughly 0.04% of the sample.

Points on this clone: No antigen is known for it. Base qualities were left out, and no much larger clone turns up one base away.

CDR1 and CDR2, per the germline V gene, are MNHEY and SVGAGI. Trimming takes 0 bases from V and 10 bases from J, and the germline ends sit 12 bases apart. Taken from cysteine to phenylalanine, the CDR3 has 13 residues. The CDR3 DNA has 39 bases and is translated from base 1. The sequenced sample was naive CD4+ T cells from blood. Taken with the paper, the label for cell subset or site translates to: true naive CD4+ T cells. The sequence derives from a young man with type 1 diabetes. The receptor chain draws on TRBV6-5 and TRBJ1-1; no D gene is confidently identified. CDR3 loop: CASSYSISAGAFF. The nucleotide sequence reads TGTGCCAGCAGTTACTCCATTTCGGCAGGAGCTTTCTTT.